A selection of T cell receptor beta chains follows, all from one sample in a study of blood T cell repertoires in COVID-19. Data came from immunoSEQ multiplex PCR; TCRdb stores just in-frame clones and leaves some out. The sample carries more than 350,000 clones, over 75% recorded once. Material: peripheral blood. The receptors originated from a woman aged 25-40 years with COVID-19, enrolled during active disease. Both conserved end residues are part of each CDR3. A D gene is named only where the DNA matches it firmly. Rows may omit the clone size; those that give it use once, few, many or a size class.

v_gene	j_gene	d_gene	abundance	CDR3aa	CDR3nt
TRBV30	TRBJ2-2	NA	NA	CAWRGRIGELFF	TGTGCCTGGAGAGGGAGGATCGGGGAGCTGTTTTTT
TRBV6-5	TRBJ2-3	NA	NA	CASSYSNRVSTQYF	TGTGCCAGCAGTTACTCGAACAGGGTCTCTACGCAGTATTTT
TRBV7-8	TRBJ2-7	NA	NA	CASSLGGPTDYEQYF	TGTGCCAGCAGCTTAGGAGGGCCTACTGATTACGAGCAGTACTTC
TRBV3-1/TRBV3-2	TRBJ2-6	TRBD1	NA	CASSRTGGGGANVLTF	TGTGCCAGCAGCAGAACAGGGGGCGGTGGGGCCAACGTCCTGACTTTC
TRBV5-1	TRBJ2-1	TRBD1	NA	CASSKGTGRHNEQFF	TGCGCCAGCAGCAAAGGGACAGGGAGGCACAATGAGCAGTTCTTC
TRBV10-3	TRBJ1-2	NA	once	CAISESETYGYTF	TGTGCCATCAGTGAGTCGGAGACTTATGGCTACACCTTC
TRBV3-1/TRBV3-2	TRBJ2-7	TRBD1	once	CASSQAGQSYEQYF	TGTGCCAGCAGCCAAGCGGGACAGTCCTACGAGCAGTACTTC
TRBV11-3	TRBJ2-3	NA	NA	CASSSLTQGPQYF	TGTGCCAGCAGCTCGTTGACACAGGGACCGCAGTATTTT
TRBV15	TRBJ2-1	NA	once	CATSRERTYNEQFF	TGTGCCACCAGCAGAGAGAGGACCTACAATGAGCAGTTCTTC
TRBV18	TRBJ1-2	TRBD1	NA	CASSPDRAYGYTF	TGTGCCAGCTCCCCGGACAGGGCCTATGGCTACACCTTC
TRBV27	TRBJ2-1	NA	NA	CASSLSQGREQFF	TGTGCCAGCAGTTTGTCTCAGGGCCGAGAGCAGTTCTTC
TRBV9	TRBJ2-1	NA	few	CASSVEGDKSRDEQFF	TGTGCCAGCAGCGTAGAGGGGGACAAGTCCAGAGATGAGCAGTTCTTC
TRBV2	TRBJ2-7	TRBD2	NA	CASRATSGMGEQYF	TGTGCCAGCAGGGCGACTAGCGGTATGGGTGAGCAGTACTTC
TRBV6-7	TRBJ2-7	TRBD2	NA	CASSWTLAGASYEQYF	TGTGCCAGCAGTTGGACTCTGGCGGGAGCGAGCTACGAGCAGTACTTC
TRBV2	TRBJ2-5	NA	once	CASADQETQYF	TGTGCCAGTGCAGACCAAGAGACCCAGTACTTC
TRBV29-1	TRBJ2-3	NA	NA	CSVESRTSTDTQYF	TGCAGCGTTGAGTCGCGGACTAGCACAGATACGCAGTATTTT
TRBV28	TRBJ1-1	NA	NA	CASGHRAGLMNTEAFF	TGTGCCAGCGGCCACAGGGCAGGTCTGATGAACACTGAAGCTTTCTTT
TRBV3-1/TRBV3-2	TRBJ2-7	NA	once	CASSSGTPGEQYF	TGTGCCAGCAGCTCCGGGACTCCGGGCGAGCAGTACTTC
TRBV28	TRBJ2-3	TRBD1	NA	CASRPGGSYTQYF	TGTGCCAGCAGGCCAGGGGGTTCTTATACGCAGTATTTT
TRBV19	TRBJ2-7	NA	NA	CASMRKESGYYEQYF	TGTGCCAGTATGAGAAAGGAGAGCGGGTATTACGAGCAGTACTTC
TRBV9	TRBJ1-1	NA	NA	CASSVTGINTEAFF	TGTGCCAGCAGCGTGACAGGTATTAACACTGAAGCTTTCTTT
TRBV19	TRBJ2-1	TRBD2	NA	CASRSGGREQFF	TGTGCCAGTCGTAGCGGGGGGCGGGAGCAGTTCTTC
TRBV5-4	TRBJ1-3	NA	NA	CASSLEGVPGNTIYF	TGTGCCAGCAGCTTGGAAGGGGTACCTGGAAACACCATATATTTT
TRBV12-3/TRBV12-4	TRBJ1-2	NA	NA	CASSLSNYGYTF	TGTGCCAGCAGTCTTAGTAACTATGGCTACACCTTC
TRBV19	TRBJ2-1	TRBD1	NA	CASSIRGGRFGNEQFF	TGTGCCAGTAGTATCCGAGGGGGCAGGTTCGGGAATGAGCAGTTCTTC
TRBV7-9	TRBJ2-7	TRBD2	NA	CASSYSGTTHEQYF	TGTGCCAGCAGTTACTCCGGGACTACCCACGAGCAGTACTTC
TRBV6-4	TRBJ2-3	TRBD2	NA	CASSGLAGEADTQYF	TGTGCCAGCAGTGGACTAGCGGGAGAGGCAGATACGCAGTATTTT
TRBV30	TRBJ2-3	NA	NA	CAWSLGPDTQYF	TGTGCCTGGAGTCTCGGTCCCGATACGCAGTATTTT
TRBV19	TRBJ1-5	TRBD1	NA	CASSMGQGAYQPQHF	TGTGCCAGTAGTATGGGACAGGGGGCCTACCAGCCCCAGCATTTT
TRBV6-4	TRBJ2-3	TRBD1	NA	CARRGQGSTDTQYF	TGTGCCAGGAGGGGACAGGGGAGTACAGATACGCAGTATTTT
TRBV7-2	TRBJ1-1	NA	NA	CATRLPGWTEAFF	TGTGCCACCCGACTCCCGGGGTGGACTGAAGCTTTCTTT
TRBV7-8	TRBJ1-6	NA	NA	CASSHRTANSPLHF	TGTGCCAGCAGCCATCGGACAGCCAATTCACCCCTCCACTTT
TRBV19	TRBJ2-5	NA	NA	CASNNREEQETQYF	TGTGCCAGTAACAACAGAGAAGAGCAAGAGACCCAGTACTTC
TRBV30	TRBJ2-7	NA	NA	CACRPGYEQYF	TGTGCCTGCCGACCAGGGTACGAGCAGTACTTC
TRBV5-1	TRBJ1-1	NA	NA	CASSPAEAGGVF	TGCGCCAGCAGCCCGGCGGAGGCCGGCGGTGTCTTT
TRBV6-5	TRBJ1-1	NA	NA	CASRVQGYTEAFF	TGTGCCAGCAGAGTCCAGGGGTACACTGAAGCTTTCTTT
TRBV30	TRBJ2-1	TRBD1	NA	CAGSGGQSSYNEQFF	TGTGCCGGAAGTGGGGGACAGAGCTCCTACAATGAGCAGTTCTTC
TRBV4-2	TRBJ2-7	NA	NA	CASSQDGIPYEQYF	TGTGCCAGCAGCCAAGACGGGATCCCGTACGAGCAGTACTTC
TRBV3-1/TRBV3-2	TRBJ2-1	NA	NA	CASSVRRGTYNEQFF	TGTGCCAGCAGCGTGAGACGCGGAACCTACAATGAGCAGTTCTTC
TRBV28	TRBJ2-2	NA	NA	CASSSGTSVGELFF	TGTGCCAGCAGTTCCGGGACATCGGTCGGGGAGCTGTTTTTT
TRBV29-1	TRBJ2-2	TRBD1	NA	CSLRDRRTGELFF	TGCAGCTTACGGGACAGGAGAACCGGGGAGCTGTTTTTT
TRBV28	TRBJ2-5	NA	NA	CASSLRRRNQETQYF	TGTGCCAGCAGTTTAAGGCGGAGGAATCAAGAGACCCAGTACTTC
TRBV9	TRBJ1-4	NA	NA	CASSPRSGDATNEKLFF	TGTGCCAGCAGCCCCCGAAGTGGAGACGCAACTAATGAAAAACTGTTTTTT
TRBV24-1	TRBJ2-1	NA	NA	CATSDTLGQENNEQFF	TGTGCCACCAGTGATACCCTGGGGCAGGAGAACAATGAGCAGTTCTTC
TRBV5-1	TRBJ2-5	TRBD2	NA	CASSLASSGRGQETQYF	TGCGCCAGCAGCTTGGCCTCTAGCGGGAGGGGACAAGAGACCCAGTACTTC
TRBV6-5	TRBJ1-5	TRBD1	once	CASRTGQGRNQPQHF	TGTGCCAGCAGGACGGGACAGGGGCGGAATCAGCCCCAGCATTTT
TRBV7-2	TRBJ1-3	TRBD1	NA	CASSAAGTGLGSGNTIYF	TGTGCCAGCAGCGCAGCCGGGACAGGGTTAGGATCTGGAAACACCATATATTTT
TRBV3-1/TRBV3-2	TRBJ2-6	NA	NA	CASSQANIGAGANVLTF	TGTGCCAGCAGCCAAGCGAATATCGGGGCTGGGGCCAACGTCCTGACTTTC
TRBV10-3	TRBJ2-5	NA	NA	CAISESSLRRVQETQYF	TGTGCCATCAGTGAGTCCAGCCTCCGGAGGGTCCAAGAGACCCAGTACTTC
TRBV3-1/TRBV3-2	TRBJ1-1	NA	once	CASSRNRDLVNTEAFF	TGTGCCAGCAGCCGAAACCGGGACTTAGTCAACACTGAAGCTTTCTTT
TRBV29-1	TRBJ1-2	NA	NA	CSVEGYGSYGYTF	TGCAGCGTTGAGGGTTACGGGAGCTATGGCTACACCTTC
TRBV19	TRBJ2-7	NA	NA	CASSIGAGPAYEQYF	TGTGCCAGTAGTATAGGGGCAGGGCCAGCCTACGAGCAGTACTTC
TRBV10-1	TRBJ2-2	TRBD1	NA	CASRDRGPGGELFF	TGCGCCAGCCGGGACAGGGGACCTGGCGGGGAGCTGTTTTTT
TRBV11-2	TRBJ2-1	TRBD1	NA	CASSLAVRGQDGYEQFF	TGTGCCAGCAGCTTAGCGGTCCGGGGACAGGACGGCTATGAGCAGTTCTTC
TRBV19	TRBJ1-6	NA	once	CASRPGQAYNSPLHF	TGTGCCAGTAGGCCCGGACAAGCCTATAATTCACCCCTCCACTTT
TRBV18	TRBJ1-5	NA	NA	CASSPDSLSNQPQHF	TGTGCCAGCTCTCCGGACAGCCTTAGCAATCAGCCCCAGCATTTT
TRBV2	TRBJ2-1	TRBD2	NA	CASLSTSGNSEQFF	TGTGCCAGCCTTTCAACTAGCGGGAATAGTGAGCAGTTCTTC